This passage covers 19 T cell receptor beta chains from one sample sequenced in a study of cytotoxic CD8 clonotypes in ibrutinib-treated CLL. The repertoire was sequenced with immunoSEQ multiplex PCR; TCRdb's copy has only in-frame clones and lacks some. The data contain approximately 40,000 clones, just over 70% of them singletons. The material sequenced was PBMCs, taken at disease progression, from a patient treated with ibrutinib. The origin of the receptors is a human donor with chronic lymphocytic leukemia.

This clone was counted only a few times. The chain combines TRBV25-1 with TRBJ1-3; TRBD1 matches 7 bases. The CDR3 runs 17 residues. J gave up 0 bases and V 3 bases, and 8 bases lay outside the gene matches. Germline V gene sequence: CDR1 MGHDK, CDR2 SYGVNS. CDR3 region: CASSDPGQMVSGNTIYF. The CDR3 DNA reads as TGTGCCAGCAGTGACCCGGGACAGATGGTCTCTGGAAACACCATATATTTT.

This clone has a single count. The chain joins TRBV4-1 to TRBJ2-5; unclear D gene. V gave up 0 bases and J gave up 5 bases, with 4 bases separating them. From germline, CDR1 is MGHRA and CDR2 YSYEKL. This CDR3 is built from 12 residues. Here the CDR3 DNA reads TGCGCCAGCAGCCAAGATTGGGAGACCCAGTACTTC. Encoded protein: CASSQDWETQYF.

This clone came up a few times. The J gene is TRBJ1-5, the V gene TRBV28; 7 bases are shared with TRBD1. The CDR3 has 15 residues. J was trimmed by 0 bases and V by 6 bases; bases with no gene match: 5. CDR1 is MDHEN and CDR2 is SYDVKM in the germline V gene. The CDR3 nucleotides read TGTGCCAGCAGACAGACAGGGTATAGCAATCAGCCCCAGCATTTT. Protein sequence: CASRQTGYSNQPQHF.

This clone was counted a few times. The chain carries TRBV18 and TRBJ1-1; a possible D gene is TRBD1 (5 bases). The CDR3 contains 13 residues. In germline, CDR1 is KGHSH, CDR2 LQKENI. V was cut by 3 bases and J by 6 bases, with 11 bases left in between. Here the CDR3 DNA reads TGTGCCAGCTCACCCTCGGGGGTTCCTGAAGCTTTCTTT. Translated: CASSPSGVPEAFF.

The chain recombines TRBV10-1 with TRBJ2-1, with 11 nucleotides matching TRBD2. The CDR3 is made up of 15 amino acids. Trimming at V came to 6 bases and at J to 4 bases, leaving 5 bases not matched to a gene. CDR1 WNHNN and CDR2 SYGVQD come from the germline V gene (reference sequence). CDR3 sequence (DNA): TGCGCCAGCAGCCTAGCGGGAGGTAAGTACAATGAGCAGTTCTTC. Translated: CASSLAGGKYNEQFF.

The V call is TRBV11-3, the J call TRBJ1-1; maybe TRBD1 (6 bases). Germline CDR1 is SGHNT and CDR2 is YENEEA. The CDR3 spans 13 residues. V lost 5 bases, J lost 7 bases, and 14 bases lay in between. The CDR3 nucleotides are TGTGCCAGCAGCCCCTCGGGACAAGATGAAGCTTTCTTT. Encoded protein: CASSPSGQDEAFF. Together with reference TRBV11-3 and TRBJ1-1, the CDR3 gives the full variable domain: EAGVVQSPRYKIIEKKQPVAFWCNPISGHNTLYWYLQNLGQGPELLIRYENEEAVDDSQLPKDRFSAERLKGVDSTLKIQPAELGDSAVYLCASSPSGQDEAFFGQGTRLTVV.

V and J are TRBV29-1 and TRBJ1-4; no definite D call. The CDR3 contains 11 residues. CDR1 is SQVTM, CDR2 ANQGSEA, per germline. V lost 4 bases, J lost 11 bases, and 11 bases lay in between. The CDR3 DNA reads TGCAGCGTTGCCCTCGGGCCCAAACTGTTTTTT. Amino acid sequence: CSVALGPKLFF.

This clone was detected a few times. The chain recombines TRBV30 with TRBJ1-1, with no clear D. Germline-derived CDR1 and CDR2 are GTSNPN and SVGIG (reference sequence). Trimming removed 3 bases at V and 6 bases at J, with 8 bases between. CDR3 length: 11 residues. The CDR3 region is CAWSPSSEAFF. The CDR3, as DNA: TGTGCCTGGAGCCCCAGCTCTGAAGCTTTCTTT.

The genes are TRBV2 and TRBJ1-4; no definite D call. V lost 4 bases and J 8 bases, leaving 11 bases between the germline ends. The CDR3 totals 13 residues. CDR1 and CDR2 (germline): SNHLY, FYNNEI. In DNA, the CDR3 is TGTGCCAGCAGTGCTAGGGAAGACGAAAAACTGTTTTTT. Amino acids: CASSAREDEKLFF.

The chain combines TRBV2 with TRBJ1-5, with D tentatively TRBD1 (6 bases). The CDR3 is 15 amino acids. The germline V and J ends were trimmed by 4 bases and 1 base, with 11 bases remaining between them. Germline V gives CDR1 SNHLY, CDR2 FYNNEI. The CDR3 nucleotides read TGTGCCAGCAGTGTCCGGACAGAGAGCAATCAGCCCCAGCATTTT. Encoded protein: CASSVRTESNQPQHF.

The J gene is TRBJ1-3, the V gene TRBV7-8, with D possibly TRBD1 on 6 matching bases. Trimming pared 5 bases from V and 2 bases from J, leaving 25 bases between. Looked up from germline, CDR1 is SGHVS and CDR2 is FQNEAQ. The length of the CDR3 is 19 residues. The DNA for the CDR3 is TGTGCCAGCAGCCACAGGGAGATATCATTCAGATCAACTGGAAACACCATATATTTT. This codes for CASSHREISFRSTGNTIYF.

The chain joins TRBV6-5 to TRBJ2-7; 8 bases are shared with TRBD1. CDR1 and CDR2 from the germline V gene are MNHEY and SVGAGI. The CDR3 loop spans 14 amino acids. With 2 bases clipped from V and 3 bases from J, the junction kept 3 bases outside the gene matches. CDR3 nucleotides: TGTGCCAGCAGTTACGAGACAGGGGTCTACGAGCAGTACTTC. Translated, it gives CASSYETGVYEQYF.

This rearrangement joins TRBV10-2 to TRBJ2-1; possibly TRBD2 for D (6 bases). Deletions cut 5 bases from V and 9 bases from J, with 11 bases between. Germline loops: CDR1 WSHSY, CDR2 SAAADI. The CDR3 is 12 amino acids. The CDR3 DNA is TGCGCCAGCAGTTCGGGGGTCGGTGAGCAGTTCTTC. It codes for CASSSGVGEQFF.

V and J are TRBV7-3 and TRBJ2-1; D possibly uses TRBD1 or TRBD2 (5 bases each). The CDR3 runs to 16 residues. Germline loops: CDR1 SGHTA, CDR2 FQGTGA. V lost 3 bases, J lost 0 bases, and 12 bases lay in between. CDR3 DNA: TGTGCCAGCAGCTTGGGGGACCTGAGCTCCTACAATGAGCAGTTCTTC. This translates into CASSLGDLSSYNEQFF.

The chain employs TRBV27 and TRBJ2-7; 13 bases line up with TRBD2. From germline, CDR1 is MNHEY and CDR2 SMNVEV (reference sequence). The CDR3 has 18 amino acids. The ends lost 0 bases at V and 2 bases at J; junction bases unmatched: 7. This chain's CDR3 is CASSLSRLAGGRAYEQYF. CDR3 nucleotide sequence: TGTGCCAGCAGTTTATCCAGACTAGCGGGGGGTAGGGCCTACGAGCAGTACTTC.

This chain connects TRBV5-1 to TRBJ1-3; possible D gene TRBD1, 6 bases. This CDR3 has 17 amino acids. Germline assignment: CDR1 SGHRS and CDR2 YFSETQ. Trimming left V 2 bases short and J 4 bases short, with 19 bases between. The CDR3 loop is CASSFGGRGDSGNTIYF. The CDR3 DNA reads as TGCGCCAGCAGCTTTGGGGGCCGGGGGGATTCGGGAAACACCATATATTTT.

The rearrangement links TRBV7-3 to TRBJ2-1; D possibly matches TRBD1 or TRBD2 (5 bases each). Germline loops: CDR1 SGHTA, CDR2 FQGTGA. CDR3 length: 13 residues. Trimming took 5 bases from V and 7 from J, leaving 12 bases between them. The CDR3 region has the DNA TGTGCCAGCAGCCCGGGACCTGAAAATGAGCAGTTCTTC. Translation: CASSPGPENEQFF.

J is TRBJ2-5 and V is TRBV11-2, with D possibly matching TRBD1 (5 bases). Germline CDR1 SGHAT, CDR2 FQNNGV. Trimming took off 4 bases at V and 7 bases at J, with 19 bases between the two ends. This CDR3 has 15 amino acids. CDR3: CASSSTQGWSGTQYF. In nucleotides, the CDR3 is TGTGCCAGCAGCTCAACCCAGGGCTGGTCCGGGACCCAGTACTTC.

This clone was found a few times. The chain couples TRBV5-1 to TRBJ1-2, with TRBD1 identical over 8 bases. The length of the CDR3 is 14 residues. Germline CDR1 and CDR2: SGHRS and YFSETQ. With V trimmed by 0 bases and J by 2 bases, 0 bases remained unmatched. This CDR3 reads CASSLGQGNYGYTF. The CDR3 region has the DNA TGCGCCAGCAGCTTGGGACAGGGGAACTATGGCTACACCTTC. Together with reference TRBV5-1 and TRBJ1-2, the CDR3 gives the full variable domain: KAGVTQTPRYLIKTRGQQVTLSCSPISGHRSVSWYQQTPGQGLQFLFEYFSETQRNKGNFPGRFSGRQFSNSRSEMNVSTLELGDSALYLCASSLGQGNYGYTFGSGTRLTVV.